This note documents a single T cell receptor beta chain sequence. Its cognate antigen is unknown. The source of the sample is a study of long-term antiretroviral therapy in people with HIV. Turning to the study itself: There is a gap of about a decade between the earliest samples and the later 2015 immediate-ART recommendation.

General study findings and limits: Clones showing expansion before ART dominated the repertoire at all time points. Documentation of ART adherence, viral resistance or therapy changes was absent. The data indicate that diversity increased after ART but remained below transplant donor controls.

The immunoSEQ assay was v3.0, run at survey level. Clones were sequenced by immunoSEQ multiplex PCR, and TCRdb holds only the in-frame ones, with some missing. This sample has under 45,000 clones, with 80% found just once. Germline lookup yields CDR1 SGHRS and CDR2 YFSETQ. There are 16 residues in the CDR3. After removal of 4 bases from V and 8 bases from J, the junction contained 12 bases not matched to a gene. Material: unsorted PBMCs, obtained 3.4 years after starting antiretroviral therapy. This sequence joins TRBV5-1 and TRBJ2-1; 10 nucleotides line up with TRBD2. This receptor was obtained from a young man with HIV. CDR3 coding DNA: TGCGCCAGCAGCGGAAGAGCGGGAGGGTCTGGGGATGAGCAGTTCTTC. This gives the protein CASSGRAGGSGDEQFF.